The sequence of this T cell receptor (beta chain) was determined in a study of cytomegalovirus exposure and HLA in healthy donors. Whole-study context: Researchers previously reported finding roughly 120 million unique TCR beta sequences from around 200 million T cells. Overall study results and limits: TCR beta sequences reportedly predicted the HLA-A and HLA-B alleles of most subjects accurately. The investigators catalogued some 150 TCR beta chains as cytomegalovirus-associated.

V shed 6 bases and J shed 5 bases, with 13 bases lying between them. This CDR3 contains 14 residues. Germline-derived CDR1 and CDR2 are WSHSY and SAAADI. The PCR contained 60 Vbeta and 13 Jbeta primers. Method: immunoSEQ multiplex PCR; TCRdb's copy keeps in-frame clones and lacks some. The table has around 130,000 clones, around 81% seen once. On this clone itself: Its antigen is currently unknown.

The sample was PBMCs. The sequence was collected from a man younger than 35 in good health and CMV-seronegative. This chain links TRBV10-2 with TRBJ2-2; weak D call: TRBD1 (6 bases). The CDR3 DNA reads TGCGCCAGCAGAGAACAGGGCTCGACCGGGGAGCTGTTTTTT. It specifies CASREQGSTGELFF.